A single sample is the source of the 26 T cell receptor beta chains below, sequenced in a study of cytomegalovirus exposure and HLA in healthy donors. The study ran its PCR with 60 Vbeta and 13 Jbeta primers. Measured with immunoSEQ multiplex PCR; TCRdb has only the in-frame clones, and not every one. Among under 140,000 clones listed, around 78% were seen once. The sequenced sample was PBMCs. All receptors derive from a woman aged 25 to 39 in good health and CMV-seronegative.

V is TRBV6-5 and J is TRBJ2-7; D not resolved. The germline CDR1 and CDR2 sequences are MNHEY and SVGAGI. Between the trimmed V and J ends, which lost 4 bases and 2 bases, there was a span of 9 bases. CDR3 length equals 13 residues. CDR3 protein: CASSFSETYEQYF. In DNA form, the CDR3 reads TGTGCCAGCAGTTTCTCGGAGACCTACGAGCAGTACTTC.

This clone appeared a single time. V and J are TRBV18 and TRBJ2-5; D is possibly TRBD2 (6 bases). V gave up 4 bases and J gave up 3 bases, with 15 bases separating them. From germline, CDR1 is KGHSH and CDR2 LQKENI. The CDR3 extends over 15 amino acids. In DNA, the CDR3 is TGTGCCAGCTCACGAGGGGACTGGGATGAAGAGACCCAGTACTTC. It is translated as CASSRGDWDEETQYF.

Points on this clone: The junction differs from germline at one of its ends, possibly a read error. J is TRBJ2-4 and V is TRBV6-6; 7 bases are shared with TRBD1. Germline V gives CDR1 MNHNY, CDR2 SVGAGI (reference sequence). This CDR3 has 10 residues. The CDR3 reads CASSRDSLIF. The CDR3 DNA reads as TGTGCCAGCAGTCGGGACAGCCTGATCTTC.

This clone was seen a single time. This CDR3 reads CASSFPGFYEQYF. The DNA of the CDR3 is TGTGCCAGCAGTTTTCCAGGGTTCTACGAGCAGTACTTC. This sequence joins TRBV28 and TRBJ2-7; D possibly corresponds to TRBD1 (5 bases). The CDR3 is 13 residues long. V was trimmed by 3 bases and J by 3 bases, leaving 9 bases between them. The V gene's germline CDR1 is MDHEN and CDR2 SYDVKM.

This clone turned up a few times. The chain joins TRBV9 to TRBJ1-5; the D gene is possibly TRBD1 (5 bases). The CDR3 spans 15 residues. Between the trimmed V and J ends, which lost 0 bases and 5 bases, there was a span of 12 bases. Germline CDR1 is SGDLS and CDR2 is YYNGEE. Here the CDR3 reads CASSVGGGEDQPQHF. CDR3 nucleotide sequence: TGTGCCAGCAGCGTAGGTGGAGGGGAAGATCAGCCCCAGCATTTT.

This clone was detected only a few times. This sequence joins TRBV7-2 and TRBJ2-3; the match to TRBD1 covers 8 bases. CDR3 length equals 14 residues. Germline CDR1 SGHTA, CDR2 FQGNSA. The V segment lost 3 bases and the J segment 5 bases; nucleotides outside the gene matches: 4. CDR3 bases: TGTGCCAGCAGCTTTGGACAGGGAATAGATACGCAGTATTTT. This sequence encodes CASSFGQGIDTQYF.

V usage is TRBV6-5 and J usage is TRBJ1-2; no definite D call. Germline V gives CDR1 MNHEY, CDR2 SVGAGI. The germline V and J ends were trimmed by 0 bases and 3 bases, with 11 bases remaining between them. The CDR3 has 15 residues. In DNA, the CDR3 is TGTGCCAGCAGTTACTCGGGCACTGTGGACTATGGCTACACCTTC. Its translation is CASSYSGTVDYGYTF.

The genes are TRBV9 and TRBJ2-5, with 12 bases fitting TRBD2. Germline loops: CDR1 SGDLS, CDR2 YYNGEE. The CDR3 runs 17 residues. V gave up 0 bases and J gave up 2 bases; unmatched junction bases: 5. This CDR3 is CASSVDPSGGVQETQYF. CDR3 DNA sequence: TGTGCCAGCAGCGTAGACCCTAGCGGGGGGGTACAAGAGACCCAGTACTTC.

The rearrangement joins TRBV5-4 to TRBJ1-6; D remains ambiguous. The CDR3 is made up of 14 amino acids. Between the trimmed V and J ends, which lost 0 bases and 9 bases, there was a span of 10 bases. The V gene's germline CDR1 is SGHNT and CDR2 YYREEE (reference sequence). CDR3 nucleotides: TGTGCCAGCAGCTTGGTCGGGTCCGGTTCACCCCTCCACTTT. Translating gives CASSLVGSGSPLHF.

The J gene is TRBJ2-6, the V gene TRBV10-3; 7 positions match TRBD1. Trimming cost V 6 bases and J 3 bases; bases outside gene matches: 5. From germline, CDR1 is ENHRY and CDR2 SYGVKD. This CDR3 spans 15 amino acids. The CDR3 sequence is CAIRQGIGGANVLTF. The CDR3 nucleotides read TGTGCCATCAGACAGGGGATTGGTGGGGCCAACGTCCTGACTTTC.

V usage is TRBV5-1 and J usage is TRBJ2-7, with D unresolved. Germline values: CDR1 SGHRS, CDR2 YFSETQ. This CDR3 has 14 residues. Trimming shortened V by 5 bases and J by 3 bases, and 15 bases separated the two germline ends. The CDR3 DNA follows: TGCGCCAGCAGGGTCGGTGGTGGTAACTACGAGCAGTACTTC. Translated: CASRVGGGNYEQYF.

V and J are TRBV10-3 and TRBJ1-5; D remains ambiguous. With 11 bases removed from V and 2 bases from J, the gap between germline ends came to 10 bases. CDR1 is ENHRY and CDR2 is SYGVKD in the germline V gene. The CDR3 runs 12 residues. The CDR3 DNA reads TGTGCCGCCGGGTCAGGCAATCAGCCCCAGCATTTT. Protein product: CAAGSGNQPQHF.

The chain joins TRBV6-4 to TRBJ2-1, with D hard to call. In germline, CDR1 is MRHNA, CDR2 SNTAGT. CDR3 length: 14 residues. V lost 4 bases and J lost 2, with 9 bases in between. For the CDR3, the DNA is TGTGCCAGCAGTGTCGGCGGTGCCTACAATGAGCAGTTCTTC. This gives the protein CASSVGGAYNEQFF.

The chain employs TRBV6-5 and TRBJ1-5; tentatively, D is TRBD1 (5 bases). V was shortened by 1 base and J by 1 base, with 8 bases between the two germline ends. This CDR3 contains 15 residues. In germline, CDR1 is MNHEY, CDR2 SVGAGI. DNA for the CDR3: TGTGCCAGCAGTTACTTGGGGGGAAGCAATCAGCCCCAGCATTTT. It encodes CASSYLGGSNQPQHF.

The chain is built from TRBV5-4 and TRBJ2-7; 11 nucleotides match TRBD2. The CDR3 runs to 14 residues. Losses at the gene ends were 3 bases for V and 4 bases for J; bases not matched to a gene: 3. Looked up from germline, CDR1 is SGHNT and CDR2 is YYREEE (reference sequence). DNA of the CDR3: TGTGCCAGCAGCTCGGGACTAGCGGAGTACGAGCAGTACTTC. Translated: CASSSGLAEYEQYF. Based on the CDR3 plus reference TRBV5-4 and TRBJ2-7, the full variable domain is ETGVTQSPTHLIKTRGQQVTLRCSSQSGHNTVSWYQQALGQGPQFIFQYYREEENGRGNFPPRFSGLQFPNYSSELNVNALELDDSALYLCASSSGLAEYEQYFGPGTRLTVT.

J is TRBJ1-2 and V is TRBV7-3; D may be TRBD1 (6 bases). Germline V gives CDR1 SGHTA, CDR2 FQGTGA. Trimming left V 5 bases short and J 3 bases short, with 16 bases between. The CDR3 extends over 15 amino acids. CDR3 in amino acids: CASSPTGGADYGYTF. CDR3 DNA: TGTGCCAGCAGCCCCACTGGGGGCGCGGACTATGGCTACACCTTC.

This chain joins TRBV5-8 and TRBJ2-1; 7 bases align to TRBD2. Germline CDR1 reads SGHTS; CDR2 reads YDEGEE. The CDR3 runs 18 residues. J lost 3 bases, V lost 8 bases, and 20 bases had no gene match. In nucleotides, the CDR3 is TGTGCCAGTACTGCACCGGGACTACCCACGGGCTTCTACAATGAGCAGTTCTTC. Protein sequence: CASTAPGLPTGFYNEQFF.

CDR3 DNA sequence: TGTGCCAGCAGCGAGACTAGCGGGGACCTCCAAGAGACCCAGTACTTC. The encoded protein is CASSETSGDLQETQYF. The chain links TRBV11-1 to TRBJ2-5; 11 bases match TRBD2. This CDR3 has 16 amino acids. The germline gives CDR1 SGHAT, CDR2 FQDESV (reference sequence). With V trimmed by 5 bases and J by 1 base, 6 bases remained unmatched.

Comment on this clone: The conserved phenylalanine or tryptophan is not found at the CDR3 terminus, so this likely reflects a read error. Because the CDR3's place on the DNA is in doubt, the DNA is left out and the CDR3 is given as listed by TCRdb. This chain links TRBV2 with TRBJ2-7; no DNA check was done on the table's D call, TRBD1. The length of the CDR3 is 10 amino acids, counting both ends. The germline CDR1 and CDR2 sequences are SNHLY and FYNNEI. The chain's CDR3 is CASERQGVED.

The rearrangement joins TRBV23-1 to TRBJ2-5; D uncertain. TRBV23-1 belongs to the ORF category, with a function that is uncertain. The V and J ends lost 1 base and 7 bases respectively, with 7 bases between them. CDR3 length: 12 residues. DNA for the CDR3: TGCGCCAGCAGTCAATTCTCTCGGACCCAGTACTTC. Translation gives CASSQFSRTQYF.

The chain combines TRBV4-2 with TRBJ1-4, with D maybe TRBD1 (5 bases). Between the trimmed V and J ends, which lost 3 bases and 5 bases, there was a span of 13 bases. CDR3 length equals 15 residues. Germline CDR1 is LGHNA and CDR2 is YNFKEQ. The DNA for the CDR3 is TGTGCCAGCAGCCAGCTCACAGGAGCGAATGAAAAACTGTTTTTT. Translation: CASSQLTGANEKLFF.

The V gene is TRBV19, the J gene TRBJ1-1; the D gene is possibly TRBD1 (6 bases). Germline-derived CDR1 and CDR2 are LNHDA and SQIVND (reference sequence). CDR3 length: 14 residues. V shed 7 bases and J shed 1 base, with 13 bases lying between them. The CDR3 DNA sequence: TGTGCCAGTAACGCAGGGGCGACGAACACTGAAGCTTTCTTT. Its protein is CASNAGATNTEAFF. Supplemented by reference TRBV19 and TRBJ1-1, the full variable domain reads DGGITQSPKYLFRKEGQNVTLSCEQNLNHDAMYWYRQDPGQGLRLIYYSQIVNDFQKGDIAEGYSVSREKKESFPLTVTSAQKNPTAFYLCASNAGATNTEAFFGQGTRLTVV.

This chain uses TRBV7-9 with TRBJ2-1; 7 bases are a match to TRBD1. CDR1 and CDR2 from the germline V gene are SEHNR and FQNEAQ (reference sequence). With 5 bases clipped from V and 3 bases from J, the junction kept 7 bases outside the gene matches. This CDR3 has 15 residues. The CDR3 DNA reads TGTGCCAGCAGCAGAACAAGGGACAGCTACAATGAGCAGTTCTTC. This translates into CASSRTRDSYNEQFF.

V is TRBV7-3 and J is TRBJ1-2; 9 positions agree with TRBD1. V shed 5 bases and J 7 bases; nucleotides not matched to a gene: 5. This CDR3 spans 13 amino acids. The germline gives CDR1 SGHTA, CDR2 FQGTGA. The CDR3 coding sequence is TGTGCCAGCAGCCCCGGGACAGGGAGTGGCTACACCTTC. Amino acids: CASSPGTGSGYTF.

This chain uses TRBV7-9 with TRBJ2-5, with TRBD1 matching over 8 bases. Looked up from germline, CDR1 is SEHNR and CDR2 is FQNEAQ (reference sequence). The trim removed 4 bases at V and 5 bases at J, leaving 15 bases unmatched. The CDR3 spans 17 residues. As DNA, the CDR3 is TGTGCCAGCAGCTCCCCTTCCCCCCTACAGGGGGTGGAGACCCAGTACTTC. This encodes CASSSPSPLQGVETQYF.

This chain connects TRBV29-1 to TRBJ1-2, with unresolved D. The CDR3 extends over 11 amino acids. Trimming pared 4 bases from V and 8 bases from J, leaving 11 bases between. Per germline, CDR1 SQVTM and CDR2 ANQGSEA. CDR3 nucleotides: TGCAGCGTTGGATCCGGGAGCGGCTACACCTTC. The encoded protein is CSVGSGSGYTF.